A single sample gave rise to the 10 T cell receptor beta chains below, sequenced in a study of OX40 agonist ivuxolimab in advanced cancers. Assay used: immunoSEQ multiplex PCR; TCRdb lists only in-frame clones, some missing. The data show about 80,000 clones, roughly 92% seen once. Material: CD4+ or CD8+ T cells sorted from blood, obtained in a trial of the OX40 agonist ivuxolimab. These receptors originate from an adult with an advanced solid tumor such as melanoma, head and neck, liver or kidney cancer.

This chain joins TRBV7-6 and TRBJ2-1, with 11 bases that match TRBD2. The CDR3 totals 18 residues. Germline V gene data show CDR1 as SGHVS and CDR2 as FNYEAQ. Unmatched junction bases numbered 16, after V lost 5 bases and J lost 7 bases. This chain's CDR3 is CASSPSQPLAGGSNEQFF. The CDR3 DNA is TGTGCCAGCAGCCCATCCCAACCCCTAGCGGGAGGAAGTAATGAGCAGTTCTTC.

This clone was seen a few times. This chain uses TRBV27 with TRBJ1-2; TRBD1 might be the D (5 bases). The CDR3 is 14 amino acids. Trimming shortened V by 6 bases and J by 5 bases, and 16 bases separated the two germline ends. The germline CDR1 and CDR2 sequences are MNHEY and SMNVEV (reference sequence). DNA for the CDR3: TGTGCCAGCAGAACCGGGACTGGGCCGTATGGCTACACCTTC. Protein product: CASRTGTGPYGYTF.

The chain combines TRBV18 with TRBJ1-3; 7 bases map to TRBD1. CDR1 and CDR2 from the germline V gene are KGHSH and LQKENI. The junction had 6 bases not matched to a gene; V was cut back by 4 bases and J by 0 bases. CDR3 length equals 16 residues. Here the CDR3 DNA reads TGTGCCAGCTCACGAGACAGGGCGAGCTCTGGAAACACCATATATTTT. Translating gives CASSRDRASSGNTIYF.

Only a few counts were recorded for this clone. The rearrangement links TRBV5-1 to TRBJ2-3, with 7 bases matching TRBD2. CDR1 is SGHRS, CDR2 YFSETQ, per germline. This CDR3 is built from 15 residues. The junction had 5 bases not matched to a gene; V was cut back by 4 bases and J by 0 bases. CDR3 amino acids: CASSRLAFSTDTQYF. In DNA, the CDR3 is TGCGCCAGCAGCCGACTAGCCTTTAGCACAGATACGCAGTATTTT.

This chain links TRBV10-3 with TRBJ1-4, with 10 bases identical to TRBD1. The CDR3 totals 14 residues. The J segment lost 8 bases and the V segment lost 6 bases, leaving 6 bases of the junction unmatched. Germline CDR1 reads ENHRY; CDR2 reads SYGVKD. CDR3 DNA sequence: TGTGCCATCAGGGGGGGGACAGGGGAAGAAAAACTGTTTTTT. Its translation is CAIRGGTGEEKLFF.

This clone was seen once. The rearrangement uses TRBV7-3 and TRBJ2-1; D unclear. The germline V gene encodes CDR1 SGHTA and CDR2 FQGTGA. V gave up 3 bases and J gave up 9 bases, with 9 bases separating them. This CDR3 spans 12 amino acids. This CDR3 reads CASSFPPGEQFF. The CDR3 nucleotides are TGTGCCAGCAGCTTCCCCCCGGGTGAGCAGTTCTTC.

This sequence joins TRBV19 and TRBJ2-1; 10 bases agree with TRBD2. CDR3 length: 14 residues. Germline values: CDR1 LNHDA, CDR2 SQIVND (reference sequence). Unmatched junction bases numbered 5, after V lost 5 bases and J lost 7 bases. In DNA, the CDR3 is TGTGCCAGTAGTCTTTCTAGCGGGAGAAATGAGCAGTTCTTC. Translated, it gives CASSLSSGRNEQFF.

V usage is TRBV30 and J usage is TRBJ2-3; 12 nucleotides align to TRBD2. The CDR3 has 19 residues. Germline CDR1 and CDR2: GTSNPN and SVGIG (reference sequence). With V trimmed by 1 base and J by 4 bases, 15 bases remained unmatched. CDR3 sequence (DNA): TGTGCCTGGAGTGGGGACAGGGTCCTAGCGGGAGGGTGGGCAGATACGCAGTATTTT. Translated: CAWSGDRVLAGGWADTQYF.

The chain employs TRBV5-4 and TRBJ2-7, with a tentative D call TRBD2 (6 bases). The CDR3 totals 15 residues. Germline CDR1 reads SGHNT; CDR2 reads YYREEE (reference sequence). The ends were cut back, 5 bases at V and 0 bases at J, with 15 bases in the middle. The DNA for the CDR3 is TGTGCCAGCAGTTGGGGCGGGCGGGACTCCTACGAGCAGTACTTC. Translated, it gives CASSWGGRDSYEQYF.

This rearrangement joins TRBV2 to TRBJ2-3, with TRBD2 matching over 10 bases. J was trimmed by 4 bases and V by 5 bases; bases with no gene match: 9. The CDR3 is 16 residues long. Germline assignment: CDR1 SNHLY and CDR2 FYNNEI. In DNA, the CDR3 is TGTGCCAGCAGTAGCGGGAGGGCCGTAAACGCAGATACGCAGTATTTT. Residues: CASSSGRAVNADTQYF.